This T cell receptor beta chain was sequenced during a study of blood T cells in healthy people across ages. Findings and limits, study-wide: Strongly correlated with naive T cell percentage was TCR beta diversity. Naive CD4+ cells and diversity were both higher in long-lived donors than in aged donors.

Isolation of PBMCs gave at least 6.5 million cells per sample. V dropped 2 bases and J dropped 0; count of bases not matched to a gene: 11. CDR3 length: 18 amino acids. In germline, CDR1 is SGHVS, CDR2 FNYEAQ. In its sample, this clonotype was seen a few times. What it recognizes is unknown. Combining a sample-barcoded 5' primer with a J-beta primer mix, a second PCR ran for roughly 7 to 11 cycles. Each cDNA was tagged by a template-switch adaptor containing 12 random nucleotides. TCRdb re-called the 5' RACE reads through MiXCR, storing one row per CDR3 protein. The data contain about 630,000 distinct CDR3 sequences, roughly 20% of them singletons.

Sequencing used blood. This TCR was sampled from a man in his 70s in good health. The chain is built from TRBV7-6 and TRBJ2-5; TRBD2 matches at 8 bases. CDR3 DNA sequence: TGTGCCAGCAGCTTAATCGTGGCTAGCGGGCTTAACCAAGAGACCCAGTACTTC. Protein: CASSLIVASGLNQETQYF.